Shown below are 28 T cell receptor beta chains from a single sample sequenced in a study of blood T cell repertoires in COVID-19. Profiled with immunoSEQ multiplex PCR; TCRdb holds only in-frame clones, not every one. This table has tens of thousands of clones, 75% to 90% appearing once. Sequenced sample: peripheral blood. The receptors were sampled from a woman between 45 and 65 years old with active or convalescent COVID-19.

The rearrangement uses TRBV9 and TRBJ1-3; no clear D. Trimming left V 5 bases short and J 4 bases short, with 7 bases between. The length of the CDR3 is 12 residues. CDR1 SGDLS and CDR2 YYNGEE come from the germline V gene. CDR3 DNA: TGTGCCAGCAGTTTACAGGGAAACACCATATATTTT. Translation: CASSLQGNTIYF.

This CDR3 reads CASGLVASNEQFF. CDR3 in DNA: TGTGCTAGTGGTTTGGTAGCGAGCAATGAGCAGTTCTTC. The chain employs TRBV12-5 and TRBJ2-1, with D unclear. Between the trimmed V and J ends, which lost 0 bases and 6 bases, there was a span of 6 bases. Germline loops: CDR1 LGHNT, CDR2 FRNRAP. The CDR3 extends over 13 amino acids.

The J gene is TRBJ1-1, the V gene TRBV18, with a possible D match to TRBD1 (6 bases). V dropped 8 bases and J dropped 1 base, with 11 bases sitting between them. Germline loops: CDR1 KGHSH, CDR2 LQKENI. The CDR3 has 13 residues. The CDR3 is CASAGTQNTEAFF. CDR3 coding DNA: TGTGCCAGCGCCGGGACACAGAACACTGAAGCTTTCTTT.

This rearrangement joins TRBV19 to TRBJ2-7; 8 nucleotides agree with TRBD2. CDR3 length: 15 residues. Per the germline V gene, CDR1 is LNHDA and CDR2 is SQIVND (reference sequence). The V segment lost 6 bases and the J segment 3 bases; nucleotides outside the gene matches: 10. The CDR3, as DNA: TGTGCCAGTAGCACGGGAGGGGGGGAGTACTACGAGCAGTACTTC. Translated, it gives CASSTGGGEYYEQYF.

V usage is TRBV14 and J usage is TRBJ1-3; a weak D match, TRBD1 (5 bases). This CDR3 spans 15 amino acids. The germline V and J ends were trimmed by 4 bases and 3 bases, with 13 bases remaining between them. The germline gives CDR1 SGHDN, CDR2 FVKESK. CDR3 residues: CASSPLGGLGNTIYF. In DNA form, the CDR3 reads TGTGCCAGCAGCCCCCTCGGGGGTCTTGGAAACACCATATATTTT.

The CDR3 DNA follows: TGTGCCAGCAGCTTAGGACAGATGAACACCGGGGAGCTGTTTTTT. Translated, it gives CASSLGQMNTGELFF. The chain has TRBV13 and TRBJ2-2, with D unclear. Germline V lookup: CDR1 PRHDT, CDR2 FYEKMQ (reference sequence). V gave up 0 bases and J gave up 1 base, with 6 bases separating them. The CDR3 totals 15 residues. The full variable domain, rest sourced from reference TRBV13 and TRBJ2-2, is AAGVIQSPRHLIKEKRETATLKCYPIPRHDTVYWYQQGPGQDPQFLISFYEKMQSDKGSIPDRFSAQQFSDYHSELNMSSLELGDSALYFCASSLGQMNTGELFFGEGSRLTVL.

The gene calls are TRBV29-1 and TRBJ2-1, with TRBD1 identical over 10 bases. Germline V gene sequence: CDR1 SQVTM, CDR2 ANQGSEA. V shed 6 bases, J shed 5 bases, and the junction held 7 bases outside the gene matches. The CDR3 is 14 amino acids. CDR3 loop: CSVRRDRGHNEQFF. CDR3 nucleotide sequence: TGCAGCGTCCGCCGGGACAGGGGTCACAATGAGCAGTTCTTC.

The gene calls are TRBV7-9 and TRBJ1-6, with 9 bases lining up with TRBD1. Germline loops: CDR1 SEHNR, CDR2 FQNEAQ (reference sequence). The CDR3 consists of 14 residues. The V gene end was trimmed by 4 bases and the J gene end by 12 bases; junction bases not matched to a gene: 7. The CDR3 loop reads CASSSGTGMGPLHF. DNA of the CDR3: TGTGCCAGCAGCTCCGGGACAGGGATGGGACCCCTCCACTTT.

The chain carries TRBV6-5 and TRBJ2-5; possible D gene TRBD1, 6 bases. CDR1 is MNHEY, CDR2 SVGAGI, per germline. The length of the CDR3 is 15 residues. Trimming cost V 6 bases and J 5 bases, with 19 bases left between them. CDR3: CASRLFWGQRETQYF. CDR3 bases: TGTGCCAGCAGACTGTTTTGGGGGCAGCGGGAGACCCAGTACTTC.

CDR3 sequence (DNA): TGTGCCAGCAGCCAAGCCTACTATGGCTACACCTTC. Protein sequence: CASSQAYYGYTF. The chain is built from TRBV4-2 and TRBJ1-2; D unclear. V was trimmed by 1 base and J by 3 bases, leaving 3 bases between them. Germline assignment: CDR1 LGHNA and CDR2 YNFKEQ. The CDR3 covers 12 residues.

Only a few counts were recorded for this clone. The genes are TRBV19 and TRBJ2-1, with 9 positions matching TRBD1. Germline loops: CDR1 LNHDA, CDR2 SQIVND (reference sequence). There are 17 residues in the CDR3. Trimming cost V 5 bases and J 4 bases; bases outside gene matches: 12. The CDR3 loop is CASSAPGQGIVYNEQFF. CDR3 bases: TGTGCCAGTAGTGCTCCGGGACAGGGAATCGTGTACAATGAGCAGTTCTTC.

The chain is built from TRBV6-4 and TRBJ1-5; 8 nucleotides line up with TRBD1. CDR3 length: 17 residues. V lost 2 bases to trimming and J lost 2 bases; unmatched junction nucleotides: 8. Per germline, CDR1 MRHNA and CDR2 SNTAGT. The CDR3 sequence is CASSDRRGRWGNQPQHF. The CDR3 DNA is TGTGCCAGCAGTGACCGCAGGGGGCGCTGGGGCAATCAGCCCCAGCATTTT.

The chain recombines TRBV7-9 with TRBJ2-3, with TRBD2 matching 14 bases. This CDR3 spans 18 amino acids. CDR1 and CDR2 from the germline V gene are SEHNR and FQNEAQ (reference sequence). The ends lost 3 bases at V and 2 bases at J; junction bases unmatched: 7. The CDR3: CASSLGRLAGGFTDTQYF. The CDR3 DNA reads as TGTGCCAGCAGCTTGGGAAGACTAGCGGGGGGGTTCACAGATACGCAGTATTTT.

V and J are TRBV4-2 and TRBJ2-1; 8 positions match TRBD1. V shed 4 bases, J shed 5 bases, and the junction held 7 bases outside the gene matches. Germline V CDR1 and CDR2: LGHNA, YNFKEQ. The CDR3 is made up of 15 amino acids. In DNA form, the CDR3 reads TGTGCCAGCAGCCCGGGCGCAGGGGGCCACAATGAGCAGTTCTTC. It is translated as CASSPGAGGHNEQFF.

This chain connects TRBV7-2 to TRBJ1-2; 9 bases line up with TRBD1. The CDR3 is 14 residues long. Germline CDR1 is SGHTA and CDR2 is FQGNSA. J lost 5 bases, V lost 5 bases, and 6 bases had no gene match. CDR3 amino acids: CASSAGQGEYGYTF. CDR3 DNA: TGTGCCAGCAGCGCGGGACAGGGTGAATATGGCTACACCTTC.

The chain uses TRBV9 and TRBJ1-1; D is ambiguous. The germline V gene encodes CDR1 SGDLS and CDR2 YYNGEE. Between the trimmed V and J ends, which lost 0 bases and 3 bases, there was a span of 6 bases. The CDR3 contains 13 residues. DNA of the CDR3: TGTGCCAGCAGCGTAGTTCCCGACACTGAAGCTTTCTTT. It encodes CASSVVPDTEAFF. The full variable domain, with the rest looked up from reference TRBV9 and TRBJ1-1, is DSGVTQTPKHLITATGQRVTLRCSPRSGDLSVYWYQQSLDQGLQFLIQYYNGEERAKGNILERFSAQQFPDLHSELNLSSLELGDSALYFCASSVVPDTEAFFGQGTRLTVV.

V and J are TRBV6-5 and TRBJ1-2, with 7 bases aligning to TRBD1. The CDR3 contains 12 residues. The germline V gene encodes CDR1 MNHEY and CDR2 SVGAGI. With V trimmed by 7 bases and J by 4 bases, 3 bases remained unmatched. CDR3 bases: TGTGCCAGCACCCGGACAGGCTATGGCTACACCTTC. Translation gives CASTRTGYGYTF.

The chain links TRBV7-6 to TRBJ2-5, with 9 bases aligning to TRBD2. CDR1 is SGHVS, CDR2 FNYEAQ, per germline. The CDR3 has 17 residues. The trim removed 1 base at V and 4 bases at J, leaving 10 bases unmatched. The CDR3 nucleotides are TGTGCCAGCAGCTTAGAGGCGGCGGGGGGGTCCGTAGAGACCCAGTACTTC. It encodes CASSLEAAGGSVETQYF.

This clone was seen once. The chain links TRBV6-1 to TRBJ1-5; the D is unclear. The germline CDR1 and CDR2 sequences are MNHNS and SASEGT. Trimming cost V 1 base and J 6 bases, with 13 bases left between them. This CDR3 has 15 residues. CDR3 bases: TGTGCCAGCAGTGAAGAGCGGGGTCTCGGTCAGCCCCAGCATTTT. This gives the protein CASSEERGLGQPQHF.

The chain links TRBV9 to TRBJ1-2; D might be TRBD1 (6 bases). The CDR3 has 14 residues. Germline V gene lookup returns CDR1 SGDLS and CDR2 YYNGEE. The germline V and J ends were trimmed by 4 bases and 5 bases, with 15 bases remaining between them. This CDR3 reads CASSTSGHIYGYTF. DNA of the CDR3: TGTGCCAGCAGCACCTCGGGACACATTTATGGCTACACCTTC.

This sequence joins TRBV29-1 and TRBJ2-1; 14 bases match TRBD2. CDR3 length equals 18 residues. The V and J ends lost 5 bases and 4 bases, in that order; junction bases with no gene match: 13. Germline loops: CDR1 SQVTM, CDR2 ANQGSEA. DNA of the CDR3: TGCAGCGTTTCCTTCAGTTGGACTAGCGGGGGGACTTACAATGAGCAGTTCTTC. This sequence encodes CSVSFSWTSGGTYNEQFF.

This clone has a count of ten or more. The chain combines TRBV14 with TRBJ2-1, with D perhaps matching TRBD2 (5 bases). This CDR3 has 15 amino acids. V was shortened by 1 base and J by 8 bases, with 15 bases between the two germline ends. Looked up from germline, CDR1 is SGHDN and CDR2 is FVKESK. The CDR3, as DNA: TGTGCCAGCAGCCAAGGGGTAGAGGGTAAGGATGAGCAGTTCTTC. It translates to CASSQGVEGKDEQFF. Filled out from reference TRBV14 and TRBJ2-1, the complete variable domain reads EAGVTQFPSHSVIEKGQTVTLRCDPISGHDNLYWYRRVMGKEIKFLLHFVKESKQDESGMPNNRFLAERTGGTYSTLKVQPAELEDSGVYFCASSQGVEGKDEQFFGPGTRLTVL.

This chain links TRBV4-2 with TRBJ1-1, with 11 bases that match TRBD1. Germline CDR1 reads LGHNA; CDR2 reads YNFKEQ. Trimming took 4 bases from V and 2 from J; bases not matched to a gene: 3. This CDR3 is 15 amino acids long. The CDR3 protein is CASSPGTGGNTEAFF. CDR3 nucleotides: TGTGCCAGCAGCCCCGGGACAGGGGGAAACACTGAAGCTTTCTTT.

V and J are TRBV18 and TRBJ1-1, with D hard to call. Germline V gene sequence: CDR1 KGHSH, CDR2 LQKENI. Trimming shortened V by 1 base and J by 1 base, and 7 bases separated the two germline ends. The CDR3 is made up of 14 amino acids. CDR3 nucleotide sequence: TGTGCCAGCTCACCACTAGGAGGGAACACTGAAGCTTTCTTT. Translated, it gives CASSPLGGNTEAFF.

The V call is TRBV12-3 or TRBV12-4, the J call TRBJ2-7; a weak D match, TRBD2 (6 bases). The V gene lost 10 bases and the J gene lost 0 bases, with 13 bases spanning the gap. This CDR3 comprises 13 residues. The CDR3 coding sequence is TGTGCCATAGCGGCCCGGGCCTCCTACGAGCAGTACTTC. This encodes CAIAARASYEQYF.

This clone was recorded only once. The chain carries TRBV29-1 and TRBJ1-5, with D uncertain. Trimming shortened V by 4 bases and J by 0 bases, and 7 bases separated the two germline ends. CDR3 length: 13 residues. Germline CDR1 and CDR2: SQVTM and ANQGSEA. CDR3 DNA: TGCAGCGTTGCAGAGTATAGCAATCAGCCCCAGCATTTT. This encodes CSVAEYSNQPQHF.

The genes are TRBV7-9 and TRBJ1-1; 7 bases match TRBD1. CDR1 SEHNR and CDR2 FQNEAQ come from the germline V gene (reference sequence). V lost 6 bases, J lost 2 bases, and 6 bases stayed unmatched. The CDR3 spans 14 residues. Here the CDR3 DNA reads TGTGCCAGCAGGTCCGGGACAGACAACACTGAAGCTTTCTTT. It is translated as CASRSGTDNTEAFF.

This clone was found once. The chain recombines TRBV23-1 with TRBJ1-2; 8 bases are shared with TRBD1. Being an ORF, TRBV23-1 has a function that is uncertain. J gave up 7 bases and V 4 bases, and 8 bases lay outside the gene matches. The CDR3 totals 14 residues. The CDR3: CASSPGQAVSGYTF. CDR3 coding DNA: TGCGCCAGCAGTCCGGGACAGGCAGTGTCTGGCTACACCTTC.